A selection of T cell receptor beta chains follows, all from one sample in a study of cytomegalovirus exposure and HLA in healthy donors. This table comes from immunoSEQ multiplex PCR, and its TCRdb copy is limited to in-frame clones, with some not included. The sample yields about 67,000 clones, roughly 65% seen once. The specimen was PBMCs. The origin of the receptors is a woman aged 30 to 39 in good health and CMV-seronegative. Both conserved end residues are part of each CDR3. A D gene is named only where the DNA matches it firmly. Part of the rows lack a size; the others show once, few, many or a class for expanded clones.

V,length,J,D,size,CDR3,DNA
TRBV9,13,TRBJ1-2,-,-,CASSAFPGSSYTF,TGTGCCAGCAGCGCTTTCCCAGGGTCCAGCTACACCTTC
TRBV7-9,13,TRBJ1-1,-,few,CASSSRQDTEAFF,TGTGCCAGCAGCTCCCGACAGGACACTGAAGCTTTCTTT
TRBV5-1,15,TRBJ1-2,TRBD1,-,CASSSLTGGSRGYTF,TGCGCCAGCAGCTCCCTGACAGGGGGCTCCCGGGGCTACACCTTC
TRBV10-2,14,TRBJ1-2,-,-,CASRSAGASYGYTF,TGCGCCAGTCGCTCGGCAGGGGCGAGCTATGGCTACACCTTC
TRBV14,15,TRBJ2-5,-,-,CASSQGVFGRETQYF,TGTGCCAGCAGCCAAGGGGTGTTTGGGAGAGAGACCCAGTACTTC
TRBV15,17,TRBJ2-3,TRBD2,-,CATSHPGYGGVTDTQYF,TGTGCCACCAGCCATCCCGGGTACGGGGGGGTGACAGATACGCAGTATTTT
TRBV5-1,18,TRBJ2-7,TRBD2,-,CASSLSGTSGGTSYEQYF,TGCGCCAGCAGCTTGTCCGGGACTAGCGGGGGGACCTCCTACGAGCAGTACTTC
TRBV7-3,16,TRBJ2-3,-,few,CASSTNGGWSTDTQYF,TGTGCCAGCAGCACGAATGGCGGGTGGTCCACAGATACGCAGTATTTT
TRBV15,15,TRBJ2-3,TRBD1,-,CATSRGDRATDTQYF,TGTGCCACCAGCAGAGGGGACAGGGCGACAGATACGCAGTATTTT
TRBV7-9,13,TRBJ2-1,-,-,CASSLAMRNEQFF,TGTGCCAGCAGCTTAGCGATGAGGAACGAGCAGTTCTTC
TRBV7-6,13,TRBJ2-7,-,-,CASSWDIGYEQYF,TGTGCCAGCAGCTGGGACATAGGCTACGAGCAGTACTTC
TRBV18,13,TRBJ1-5,-,-,CASSTTMERTQHF,TGTGCCAGCTCAACGACCATGGAGAGAACCCAGCATTTT
TRBV5-4,16,TRBJ1-2,TRBD1,-,CASSSPPGQGEDGYTF,TGTGCCAGCAGCTCCCCCCCCGGACAGGGGGAGGATGGCTACACCTTC
TRBV4-1,18,TRBJ2-1,-,once,CASSQGPFGRGPYNEQFF,TGCGCCAGCAGCCAAGGCCCCTTTGGGCGGGGGCCCTACAATGAGCAGTTCTTC
TRBV4-2,17,TRBJ2-3,-,once,CASSHYDRTFSTDTQYF,TGTGCCAGCAGCCATTACGACAGGACCTTTAGCACAGATACGCAGTATTTT
TRBV10-3,14,TRBJ1-2,-,-,CAISVEGIGYGYTF,TGTGCCATCAGTGTTGAGGGAATAGGATATGGCTACACCTTC
TRBV28,15,TRBJ2-1,TRBD2,-,CASSFLAGDGNEQFF,TGTGCCAGCAGTTTCCTAGCGGGGGATGGCAATGAGCAGTTCTTC
TRBV19,15,TRBJ1-5,TRBD1,once,CASSRDRKSGQPQHF,TGTGCCAGTAGTAGGGACAGGAAGTCCGGTCAGCCCCAGCATTTT
TRBV19,14,TRBJ2-7,TRBD2,once,CASSIVAGSYEQYF,TGTGCCAGTAGTATTGTAGCGGGATCCTACGAGCAGTACTTC
TRBV6-1,12,TRBJ2-7,-,few,CASSITPYEQYF,TGTGCCAGCAGTATTACACCCTACGAGCAGTACTTC
TRBV5-4,15,TRBJ1-1,TRBD1,-,CASSGWDRGNTEAFF,TGTGCCAGCAGCGGGTGGGACAGAGGGAACACTGAAGCTTTCTTT
TRBV6-1,14,TRBJ1-2,TRBD1,few,CASSERTGGYGYTF,TGTGCCAGCAGTGAAAGGACAGGGGGTTATGGCTACACCTTC
TRBV6-5,15,TRBJ1-5,TRBD1,-,CASIPDRGGNRPQHF,TGTGCCAGCATTCCTGACAGGGGCGGAAATAGACCCCAGCATTTT
TRBV30,16,TRBJ1-1,TRBD1,-,CAWSGDRGPGGTEAFF,TGTGCCTGGAGTGGGGACAGGGGACCCGGGGGCACTGAAGCTTTCTTT
TRBV5-1,16,TRBJ2-2,-,-,CASSVGPAGNTGELFF,TGCGCCAGCAGCGTTGGGCCAGCGGGGAACACCGGGGAGCTGTTTTTT
TRBV7-3,14,TRBJ2-3,-,-,CASSLTLATDTQYF,TGTGCCAGCAGTTTGACCTTAGCGACAGATACGCAGTATTTT
TRBV5-4,15,TRBJ2-3,TRBD2,-,CASSPPFSGKDTQYF,TGTGCCAGCAGCCCCCCTTTCAGCGGGAAGGATACGCAGTATTTT
TRBV18,12,TRBJ1-2,-,-,CASSQTGLGYTF,TGTGCCAGCTCGCAGACAGGTTTGGGCTACACCTTC
TRBV28,15,TRBJ2-1,TRBD2,few,CASSQSSGVYNEQFF,TGTGCCAGCAGCCAATCTAGCGGGGTCTACAATGAGCAGTTCTTC
TRBV6-6,14,TRBJ2-7,-,once,CASSLPQVPYEQYF,TGTGCCAGCAGCCTCCCTCAGGTGCCCTACGAGCAGTACTTC
TRBV19,13,TRBJ1-1,-,-,CATPQGPNTEAFF,TGTGCCACCCCACAGGGCCCGAACACTGAAGCTTTCTTT
TRBV5-4,16,TRBJ2-1,TRBD2,-,CASSLEGGGAVMGRFF,TGTGCCAGCAGCTTGGAAGGCGGGGGGGCTGTTATGGGGCGGTTCTTC
TRBV19,16,TRBJ2-1,-,-,CASSRLRGSSYNEQFF,TGTGCCAGTAGTAGACTCAGGGGAAGCTCCTACAATGAGCAGTTCTTC
TRBV10-3,14,TRBJ1-1,-,-,CASSAWTVNTEAFF,TGTGCCAGCAGTGCCTGGACTGTGAACACTGAAGCTTTCTTT
TRBV18,14,TRBJ1-5,TRBD1,-,CASSLDRGNQPQHF,TGTGCCAGCTCACTGGACAGGGGAAATCAGCCCCAGCATTTT
TRBV5-1,14,TRBJ1-4,-,-,CASSLESDGEKLFF,TGCGCCAGCAGCTTGGAGAGTGATGGTGAAAAACTGTTTTTT
TRBV4-1,18,TRBJ2-3,TRBD2,-,CASSQSPGLAGDTDTQYF,TGCGCCAGCAGCCAGTCCCCTGGACTAGCGGGGGACACAGATACGCAGTATTTT
TRBV6-5,15,TRBJ2-5,-,-,CASSPRVADTGTQYF,TGTGCCAGCAGCCCCCGGGTAGCGGATACGGGGACCCAGTACTTC
TRBV6-5,12,TRBJ2-7,-,-,CASGDEGAEQYF,TGTGCCAGCGGCGACGAAGGGGCCGAGCAGTACTTC
TRBV4-1,19,TRBJ2-6,-,-,CASSQDRSGMTSGANVLTF,TGCGCCAGCAGCCAAGATAGGTCAGGTATGACCTCTGGGGCCAACGTCCTGACTTTC
TRBV7-9,16,TRBJ1-5,-,-,CASSLGGGAVNQPQHF,TGTGCCAGCAGCTTAGGGGGAGGGGCAGTCAATCAGCCCCAGCATTTT
TRBV2,16,TRBJ1-2,TRBD1,-,CASSTGTGNRFPGYTF,TGTGCCAGCAGTACCGGGACAGGGAATCGATTTCCGGGCTACACCTTC
TRBV10-3,16,TRBJ2-3,-,-,CASSEFTTASTDTQYF,TGTGCCAGCAGTGAATTCACAACCGCTAGCACAGATACGCAGTATTTT
TRBV5-1,16,TRBJ2-1,TRBD2,-,CASSLAGGGAYNEQFF,TGCGCCAGCAGCTTGGCCGGCGGGGGGGCCTACAATGAGCAGTTCTTC
TRBV6-5,12,TRBJ1-1,-,-,CASSYSGAEAFF,TGTGCCAGCAGTTACTCAGGAGCTGAAGCTTTCTTT
TRBV6-1,14,TRBJ1-6,TRBD1,few,CASSVTGESSPLHF,TGTGCCAGCAGTGTAACAGGGGAGAGTTCACCCCTCCACTTT